This T cell receptor beta chain was sequenced in a study of Graves' ophthalmopathy and Graves' hyperthyroidism. V lost 0 bases and J lost 5, with 10 bases in between. From germline, CDR1 is DFQATT and CDR2 SNEGSKA (reference sequence). The CDR3 runs to 13 residues. In its sample, this clonotype was seen many times. Investigators amplified TCR beta CDR3 regions from RNA transcripts. First-round RT-PCR with HTBI primers preceded a second-round multiplex PCR. TCRdb ran MiXCR on the multiplex PCR reads and lists one entry per CDR3 protein. The sample holds under 350,000 distinct CDR3 sequences, roughly a sixth seen once.

The chain links TRBV20-1 to TRBJ1-1; D perhaps matches TRBD1 (6 bases). The clonotype was recovered from an adult man with Graves' ophthalmopathy. Sequenced sample: peripheral blood. The CDR3 coding sequence is TGCAGTGCTAGAGACGGGGGCTGGACTGAAGCTTTCTTT. It encodes CSARDGGWTEAFF.